This is a list of T cell receptor beta chains from one sample in a study of blood T cell repertoires in COVID-19. Profiled with immunoSEQ multiplex PCR; TCRdb holds only in-frame clones, not every one. The sample has fewer than 250,000 clones; about four fifths are singletons. Sequenced sample: peripheral blood. These receptors all come from a man in his forties or fifties with active or convalescent COVID-19. Both conserved end residues are part of each CDR3. A D gene is named only where the DNA matches it firmly. Some rows mark clone size as missing; the rest say once, few, many or name a class of expanded clone.

>-|TRBD1|TRBV29-1|TRBJ1-2
CSVDTGQGAYGYTF
TGCAGCGTTGATACGGGACAGGGGGCCTATGGCTACACCTTC
>-|-|TRBV2|TRBJ1-2
CASSVYQGAYTF
TGTGCCAGCAGTGTATATCAGGGTGCCTACACCTTC
>-|-|TRBV4-3|TRBJ2-2
CASSHVPGGAGENTGELFF
TGCGCCAGCAGCCATGTTCCAGGGGGAGCGGGTGAGAACACCGGGGAGCTGTTTTTT
>-|-|TRBV12-3/TRBV12-4|TRBJ1-1
CASNRVPLEAFF
TGTGCCAGCAACAGGGTACCCCTTGAAGCTTTCTTT
>few|TRBD2|TRBV2|TRBJ2-1
CASLRRASGSDEQFF
TGTGCCAGCTTACGGAGGGCTAGCGGGAGTGATGAGCAGTTCTTC
>-|-|TRBV30|TRBJ1-2
CAWSLPLMGGEGDYGYTF
TGTGCCTGGAGTCTACCACTCATGGGGGGGGAGGGAGACTATGGCTACACCTTC
>-|-|TRBV7-6|TRBJ1-5
CASSLGPSNQPQHF
TGTGCCAGCAGCTTAGGGCCTAGCAATCAGCCCCAGCATTTT
>-|TRBD1|TRBV9|TRBJ1-6
CASSWGTGESPLHF
TGTGCCAGCAGCTGGGGGACAGGGGAATCACCCCTCCACTTT
>-|-|TRBV4-3|TRBJ1-2
CASSQDAGWSGYTF
TGCGCCAGCAGCCAAGACGCGGGGTGGAGTGGCTACACCTTC
>-|-|TRBV5-5|TRBJ1-2
CASSPQGANYGYTF
TGTGCCAGCAGCCCCCAAGGGGCTAACTATGGCTACACCTTC
>-|-|TRBV6-5|TRBJ1-6
CASSSRSSYNSPLHF
TGTGCCAGCAGCTCTAGGAGCTCCTATAATTCACCCCTCCACTTT
>-|TRBD1|TRBV19|TRBJ1-6
CASSMTGANPLRPPLHF
TGTGCCAGTAGTATGACAGGGGCAAACCCTCTAAGGCCACCCCTCCACTTT
>-|-|TRBV2|TRBJ2-6
CASSVQGSGANVLTF
TGTGCCAGCAGTGTGCAGGGCTCTGGGGCCAACGTCCTGACTTTC
>once|TRBD2|TRBV5-1|TRBJ2-3
CASSIGGTMGDTQYF
TGCGCCAGCAGTATCGGCGGGACTATGGGGGATACGCAGTATTTT
>-|TRBD1|TRBV30|TRBJ1-2
CAWTMTGGSDGYTF
TGTGCCTGGACCATGACAGGGGGTAGCGATGGCTACACCTTC
>-|-|TRBV7-9|TRBJ2-7
CASSLVSLAEEQYF
TGTGCCAGCAGCTTAGTCAGTCTAGCTGAAGAGCAGTACTTC
>-|TRBD2|TRBV30|TRBJ2-5
CAWRGLAGGIQETQYF
TGTGCCTGGAGAGGACTAGCGGGGGGGATCCAAGAGACCCAGTACTTC
>few|-|TRBV12-5|TRBJ1-3
CASGLEEGLLGNTIYF
TGTGCTAGTGGTTTGGAGGAGGGCCTCCTCGGAAACACCATATATTTT
>-|TRBD1|TRBV5-4|TRBJ2-6
CASSFPRGTGGSGANVLTF
TGTGCCAGCAGCTTCCCACGCGGGACAGGGGGCAGTGGGGCCAACGTCCTGACTTTC
>-|TRBD1|TRBV19|TRBJ1-5
CASNRPQGRNQPQHF
TGTGCCAGTAACCGACCACAGGGGAGGAATCAGCCCCAGCATTTT
>-|-|TRBV7-9|TRBJ2-1
CASSRAGDEQFF
TGTGCCAGCAGCCGAGCGGGCGATGAGCAGTTCTTC
>-|-|TRBV30|TRBJ1-5
CAWSHSSNQPQHF
TGTGCCTGGAGCCACAGCAGCAATCAGCCCCAGCATTTT
>-|TRBD1|TRBV6-6|TRBJ2-1
CASSPRTGSSYNEQFF
TGTGCCAGCAGTCCCCGGACAGGGAGCTCCTACAATGAGCAGTTCTTC
>-|-|TRBV6-4|TRBJ2-3
CASTEGTDTQYF
TGTGCCAGCACGGAGGGTACAGATACGCAGTATTTT
>-|TRBD2|TRBV10-2|TRBJ2-5
CASSGGGSQETQYF
TGCGCCAGCAGTGGGGGGGGTTCACAAGAGACCCAGTACTTC
>-|TRBD2|TRBV2|TRBJ2-7
CASSLVAGKRNEQYF
TGTGCCAGCAGTCTTGTAGCGGGAAAGCGAAACGAGCAGTACTTC
>few|TRBD2|TRBV6-1|TRBJ2-7
CASSEETSGPYEQYF
TGTGCCAGCAGTGAAGAGACTAGCGGGCCGTACGAGCAGTACTTC
>-|TRBD2|TRBV7-2|TRBJ2-1
CASSSGLVSEQFF
TGTGCCAGCAGCTCCGGACTAGTCAGTGAGCAGTTCTTC
>-|-|TRBV30|TRBJ2-7
CAWREKQGWVAEQYF
TGTGCCTGGAGGGAGAAACAGGGATGGGTGGCCGAGCAGTACTTC
>-|-|TRBV11-3|TRBJ2-3
CASSPSDGTQYF
TGTGCCAGCAGCCCTAGCGATGGTACGCAGTATTTT
>-|-|TRBV27|TRBJ2-7
CASSSAGGRSYEQYF
TGTGCCAGCAGTTCTGCCGGTGGTCGATCCTACGAGCAGTACTTC
>-|-|TRBV11-3|TRBJ2-2
CASSLSRNTGELFF
TGTGCCAGCAGCTTATCTCGGAACACCGGGGAGCTGTTTTTT
>-|-|TRBV5-1|TRBJ2-1
CASSRTTYNEQFF
TGCGCCAGCAGCCGGACTACATACAATGAGCAGTTCTTC
>-|TRBD1|TRBV29-1|TRBJ2-3
CSVPWTGVYSTDTQYF
TGCAGCGTACCCTGGACAGGAGTTTATAGCACAGATACGCAGTATTTT
>-|-|TRBV5-1|TRBJ2-3
CASSSTENPSTDTQYF
TGCGCCAGCAGCTCGACAGAGAATCCTAGCACAGATACGCAGTATTTT
>-|TRBD1|TRBV5-1|TRBJ2-1
CASTLVGQGAYNEQFF
TGCGCCAGCACCTTGGTCGGACAGGGGGCGTACAATGAGCAGTTCTTC
>-|-|TRBV9|TRBJ2-7
CASSASLLAASSYEQYF
TGTGCCAGCAGCGCCTCTTTACTAGCCGCGAGCTCCTACGAGCAGTACTTC
>-|-|TRBV29-1|TRBJ1-1
CSVVVSGATEAFF
TGCAGCGTTGTAGTGTCAGGGGCGACTGAAGCTTTCTTT
>-|TRBD1|TRBV5-6|TRBJ1-4
CASSLRGTGISTNEKLFF
TGTGCCAGCAGCTTGCGGGGGACAGGCATTTCAACTAATGAAAAACTGTTTTTT